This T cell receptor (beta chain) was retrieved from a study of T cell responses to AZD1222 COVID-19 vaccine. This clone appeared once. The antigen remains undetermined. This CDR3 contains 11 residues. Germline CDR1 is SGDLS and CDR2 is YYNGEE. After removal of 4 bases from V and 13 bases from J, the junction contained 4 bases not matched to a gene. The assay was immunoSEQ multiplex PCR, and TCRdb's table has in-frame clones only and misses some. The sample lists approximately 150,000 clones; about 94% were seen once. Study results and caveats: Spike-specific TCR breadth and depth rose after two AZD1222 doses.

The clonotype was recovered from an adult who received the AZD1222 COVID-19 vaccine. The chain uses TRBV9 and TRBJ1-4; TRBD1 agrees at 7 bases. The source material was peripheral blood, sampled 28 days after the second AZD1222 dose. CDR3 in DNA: TGTGCCAGCAGCTTTCAGGGGGTACTGTTTTTT. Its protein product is CASSFQGVLFF.